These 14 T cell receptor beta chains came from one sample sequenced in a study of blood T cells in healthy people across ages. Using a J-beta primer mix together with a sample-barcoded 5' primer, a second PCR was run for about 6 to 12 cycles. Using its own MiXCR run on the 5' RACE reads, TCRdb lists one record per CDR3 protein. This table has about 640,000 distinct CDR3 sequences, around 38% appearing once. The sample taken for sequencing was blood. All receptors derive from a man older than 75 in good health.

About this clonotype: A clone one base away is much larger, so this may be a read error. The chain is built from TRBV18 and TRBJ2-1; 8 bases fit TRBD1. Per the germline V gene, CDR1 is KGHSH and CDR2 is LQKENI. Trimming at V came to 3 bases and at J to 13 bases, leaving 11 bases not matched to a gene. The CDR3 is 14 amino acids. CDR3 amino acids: CASSPRQGKETQFF. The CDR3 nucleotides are TGTGCCAGCTCACCTAGACAGGGGAAGGAGACCCAGTTCTTC.

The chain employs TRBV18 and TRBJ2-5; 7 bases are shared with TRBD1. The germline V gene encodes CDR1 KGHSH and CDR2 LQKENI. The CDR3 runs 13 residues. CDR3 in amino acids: CASARDRQETQYF. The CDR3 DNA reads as TGTGCTAGCGCCCGGGACAGACAAGAGACCCAGTACTTC. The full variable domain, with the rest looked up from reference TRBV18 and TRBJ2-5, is NAGVMQNPRHLVRRRGQEARLRCSPMKGHSHVYWYRQLPEEGLKFMVYLQKENIIDESGMPKERFSAEFPKEGPSILRIQQVVRGDSAAYFCASARDRQETQYFGPGTRLLVL.

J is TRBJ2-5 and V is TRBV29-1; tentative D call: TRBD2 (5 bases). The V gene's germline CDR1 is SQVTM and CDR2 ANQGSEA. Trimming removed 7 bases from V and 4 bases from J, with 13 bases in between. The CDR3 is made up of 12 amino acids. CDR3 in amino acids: CSAERAGETQYF. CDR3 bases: TGCAGCGCCGAGAGGGCCGGAGAGACCCAGTACTTC.

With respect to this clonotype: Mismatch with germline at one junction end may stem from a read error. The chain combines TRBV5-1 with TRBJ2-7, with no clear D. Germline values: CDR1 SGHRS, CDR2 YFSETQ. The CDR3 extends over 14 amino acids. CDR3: CASSLQTSSYEQYF. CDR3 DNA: TGTGCCAGCAGCCTCCAAACGAGCTCCTACGAGCAGTACTTC.

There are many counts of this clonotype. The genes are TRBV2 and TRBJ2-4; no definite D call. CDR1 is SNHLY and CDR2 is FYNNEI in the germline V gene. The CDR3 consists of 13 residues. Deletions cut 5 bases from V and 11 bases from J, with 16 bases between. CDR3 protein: CASSKTVTAVQYF. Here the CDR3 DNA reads TGTGCCAGCAGTAAGACGGTGACCGCGGTTCAGTACTTC. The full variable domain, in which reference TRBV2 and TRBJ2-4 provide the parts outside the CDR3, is EPEVTQTPSHQVTQMGQEVILRCVPISNHLYFYWYRQILGQKVEFLVSFYNNEISEKSEIFDDQFSVERPDGSNFTLKIRSTKLEDSAMYFCASSKTVTAVQYFGAGTRLSVL.

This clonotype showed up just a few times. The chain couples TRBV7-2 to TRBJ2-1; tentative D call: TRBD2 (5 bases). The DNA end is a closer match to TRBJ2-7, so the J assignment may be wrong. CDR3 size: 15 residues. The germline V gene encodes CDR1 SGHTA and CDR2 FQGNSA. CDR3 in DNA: TGTGCCAGCAGCTCTGTGGGAGCCCCGTACAATGAGCAGTACTTC. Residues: CASSSVGAPYNEQYF.

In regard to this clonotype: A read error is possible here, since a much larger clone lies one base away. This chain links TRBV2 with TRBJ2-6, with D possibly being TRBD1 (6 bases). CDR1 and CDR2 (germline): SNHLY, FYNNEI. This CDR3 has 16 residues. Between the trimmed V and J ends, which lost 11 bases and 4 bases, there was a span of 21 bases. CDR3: CACTPRGMNGANVLTF. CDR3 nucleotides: TGTGCCTGCACGCCCAGGGGTATGAACGGGGCCAACGTCCTGACTTTC. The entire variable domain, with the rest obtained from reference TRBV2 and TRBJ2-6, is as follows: EPEVTQTPSHQVTQMGQEVILRCVPISNHLYFYWYRQILGQKVEFLVSFYNNEISEKSEIFDDQFSVERPDGSNFTLKIRSTKLEDSAMYFCACTPRGMNGANVLTFGAGSRLTVL.

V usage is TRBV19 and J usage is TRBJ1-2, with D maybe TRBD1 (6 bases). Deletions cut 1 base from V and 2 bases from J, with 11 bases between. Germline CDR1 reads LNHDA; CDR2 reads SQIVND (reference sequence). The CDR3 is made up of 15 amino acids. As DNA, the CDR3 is TGTGCCAGTAGTATAGGGACAGTCAGAAACTATGGCTACACCTTC. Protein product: CASSIGTVRNYGYTF.

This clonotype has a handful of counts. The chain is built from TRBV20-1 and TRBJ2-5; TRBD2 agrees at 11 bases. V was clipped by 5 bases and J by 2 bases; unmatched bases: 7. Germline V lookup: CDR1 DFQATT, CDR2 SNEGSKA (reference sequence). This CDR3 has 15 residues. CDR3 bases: TGCAGTGCTGAAACTGGACTAGCGGGTCAAGAGACCCAGTACTTC. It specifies CSAETGLAGQETQYF.

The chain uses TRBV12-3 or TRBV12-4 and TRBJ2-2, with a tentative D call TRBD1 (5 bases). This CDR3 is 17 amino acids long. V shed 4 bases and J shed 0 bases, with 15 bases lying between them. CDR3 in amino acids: CASSWSRQTTNTGELFF. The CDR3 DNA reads TGTGCCAGCAGTTGGAGCCGACAGACCACGAACACCGGGGAGCTGTTTTTT.

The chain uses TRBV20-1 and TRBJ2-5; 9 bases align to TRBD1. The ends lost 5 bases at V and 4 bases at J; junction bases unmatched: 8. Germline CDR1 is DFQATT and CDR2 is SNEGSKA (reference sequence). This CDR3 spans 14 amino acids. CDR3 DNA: TGCAGTGCTCGAAACAGGGGGCGAGGAGAGACCCAGTACTTC. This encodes CSARNRGRGETQYF.

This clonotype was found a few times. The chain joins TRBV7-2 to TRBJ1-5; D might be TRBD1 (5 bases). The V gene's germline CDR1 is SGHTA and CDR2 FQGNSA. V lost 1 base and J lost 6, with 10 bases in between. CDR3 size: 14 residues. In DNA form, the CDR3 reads TGTGCCAGCAGCTTAGGAGGGGCGGGTCAGCCCCAGCATTTT. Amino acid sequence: CASSLGGAGQPQHF.

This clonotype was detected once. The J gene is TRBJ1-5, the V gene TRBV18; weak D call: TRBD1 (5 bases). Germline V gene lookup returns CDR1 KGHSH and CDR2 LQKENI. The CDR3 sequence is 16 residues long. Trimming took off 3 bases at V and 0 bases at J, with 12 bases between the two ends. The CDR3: CASSPRQTNSNQPQHF. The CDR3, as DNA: TGTGCCAGCTCACCGAGACAGACCAATAGCAATCAGCCCCAGCATTTT.

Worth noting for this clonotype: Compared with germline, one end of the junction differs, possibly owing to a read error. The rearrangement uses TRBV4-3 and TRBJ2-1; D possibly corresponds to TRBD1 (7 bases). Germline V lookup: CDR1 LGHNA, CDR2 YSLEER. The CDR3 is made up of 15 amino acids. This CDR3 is CASSRGTVNYNGQFF. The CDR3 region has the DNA TGCGCCAGCAGCCGCGGGACAGTGAACTACAATGGGCAGTTCTTC.